This T cell receptor (beta chain) was identified during a study of OX40 agonist ivuxolimab in advanced cancers. With regard to the full study: Ivuxolimab was an agonistic, fully human IgG2 monoclonal antibody directed against OX40 (CD134), a costimulatory receptor. The monotherapy dose-escalation portion (N ≈ 50 patients) of the phase I ivuxolimab trial is reported in the paper. Peripheral TCRbeta sequencing aimed to test whether ivuxolimab altered TCR sequence diversity and caused clonal T-cell expansion. Partial responses occurred in three dose-escalation patients: two with cutaneous melanoma and one with hepatocellular carcinoma. In the dose-escalation cohort, more than 80% of patients were male, and the mean age was around 65 years with a range of roughly 20 to 80. Prior anti-PD-1, anti-PD-L1 or anti-CTLA-4 therapy was permitted, and checkpoint inhibitors had been received by less than 45% of dose-escalation patients. Of the approximately 50 patients in dose escalation, about 20 had hepatocellular carcinoma, some 15 had melanoma, 9 had renal cell carcinoma and 9 had head and neck cancer. Intravenous ivuxolimab was administered to patients every 2 weeks at six dose levels: 0.01, 0.1, 0.3, 1.5, 3 and 10 mg/kg. Overall results and qualifications from the work: Low levels of normalized T-cell clonal expansion were also seen in some patients who did not respond. Clonal expansion of both CD4+ and CD8+ blood T cells was observed from baseline to week 6 at doses 0.1 to 3.0 mg/kg. The antigen specificity of the clonally expanded peripheral T cells was not determined. After ivuxolimab, CD8+ T cells had more expanded clones than CD4+ T cells on average. In partial responders in the 0.1-3.0 mg/kg groups, normalized peripheral clonal expansion was found to be among the lowest, especially among CD8+ T cells.

The trial excluded patients who had a history of autoimmune disease or were on systemic immunosuppression. Peripheral blood for TCR sequencing was collected from all dose cohorts at baseline, on cycle 4 day 1, and on cycle 7 day 1. Samples were obtained from an open-label, multicenter, first-in-human phase I dose-escalation trial of ivuxolimab. Adults with locally advanced or metastatic melanoma, renal cell, hepatocellular, or head and neck squamous cell carcinoma were enrolled in the trial. Before TCR sequencing, CD4+ T cells and CD8+ T cells were sorted from peripheral blood as separate populations. Genomic DNA was isolated from the sorted cells so that the TCRbeta CDR3 region could be sequenced. TCRbeta CDR3 regions were sequenced using the immunoSEQ Assay. The source is immuneACCESS, and TCRdb retained only in-frame sequences with V and J called. Part of the clones is not carried over; for the studies checked, unresolved V genes explain less than half of this, and the remainder is unexplained. The table for this sample lists more than 100,000 clones; roughly 95% of them were counted only once. The top ten clonotypes cover more than 0.15% of the sample.

Of note for this clone: It has no known antigen specificity. Qualities for individual bases were not recorded, and no much larger clone is one base off.

After removal of 3 bases from V and 2 bases from J, the junction retains 4 bases not matched to a gene. The CDR3 measures 16 amino acids from cysteine to phenylalanine. Of the read, only the CDR3 DNA is kept; its 48 bases are in frame from base 1. In the germline V gene, CDR1 corresponds to KGHSH and CDR2 to LQKENI. Sequenced material: CD4+ or CD8+ T cells sorted from blood, taken in a trial of the OX40 agonist ivuxolimab. This chain is built from TRBV18 and TRBJ2-2; 9 nucleotides in the junction match TRBD2. This clonotype originated in an adult with an advanced solid tumor such as melanoma, head and neck, liver or kidney cancer. The DNA reads as follows: TGTGCCAGCTCACCTATTAGCGGGGGCAACACCGGGGAGCTGTTTTTT. Translation gives CASSPISGGNTGELFF.